Each of the 9 T cell receptor beta chains below was sequenced from the same sample in a study of siplizumab effects on memory and regulatory T cells. Profiling relied on immunoSEQ multiplex PCR, and the TCRdb table lists in-frame clones only, not all of them. The data hold over 55,000 clones, with less than 90% observed a single time. Sequenced input: memory CD4+ T cells sorted from blood. The receptors were sampled from a human donor in good health.

The chain joins TRBV30 to TRBJ2-2, with 11 bases aligning to TRBD2. J gave up 2 bases and V 7 bases, and 3 bases lay outside the gene matches. The CDR3 contains 14 residues. The germline CDR1 and CDR2 sequences are GTSNPN and SVGIG (reference sequence). The CDR3 coding sequence is TGTGCCTCTGGACTAGCGGGTAACACCGGGGAGCTGTTTTTT. The encoded protein is CASGLAGNTGELFF.

The rearrangement joins TRBV9 to TRBJ2-6; D not resolved. Trimming stripped 0 bases from V and 0 bases from J, with 4 bases between. The CDR3 runs to 15 residues. Looked up from germline, CDR1 is SGDLS and CDR2 is YYNGEE. CDR3 in amino acids: CASSVEYSGANVLTF. CDR3 DNA: TGTGCCAGCAGCGTAGAGTACTCTGGGGCCAACGTCCTGACTTTC.

The V call is TRBV7-8, the J call TRBJ1-1; D unresolved. The germline V gene has CDR1 SGHVS and CDR2 FQNEAQ. The CDR3 is 14 amino acids. The V end was cut by 5 bases, the J end by 1 base, with 11 bases between. CDR3 in amino acids: CASSVSVGNTEAFF. CDR3 in DNA: TGTGCCAGCAGCGTATCTGTGGGGAACACTGAAGCTTTCTTT. Combining the CDR3 with reference TRBV7-8 and TRBJ1-1 gives the whole variable domain GAGVSQSPRYKVAKRGQDVALRCDPISGHVSLFWYQQALGQGPEFLTYFQNEAQLDKSGLPSDRFFAERPEGSVSTLKIQRTQQEDSAVYLCASSVSVGNTEAFFGQGTRLTVV.

This clone was counted a single time. The CDR3 DNA reads as TGTGCCAGCAGTGTAGATACGCAGTATTTT. As protein: CASSVDTQYF. The chain uses TRBV28 and TRBJ2-3; D unclear. The germline gives CDR1 MDHEN, CDR2 SYDVKM. The CDR3 is 10 amino acids. With 5 bases removed from V and 5 bases from J, the gap between germline ends came to 2 bases. The whole variable domain, filled in from reference TRBV28 and TRBJ2-3, reads DVKVTQSSRYLVKRTGEKVFLECVQDMDHENMFWYRQDPGLGLRLIYFSYDVKMKEKGDIPEGYSVSREKKERFSLILESASTNQTSMYLCASSVDTQYFGPGTRLTVL.

The rearrangement joins TRBV20-1 to TRBJ2-7, with D unclear. V was shortened by 2 bases and J by 4 bases, with 6 bases between the two germline ends. The CDR3 extends over 11 amino acids. Germline V CDR1 and CDR2: DFQATT, SNEGSKA (reference sequence). CDR3 coding DNA: TGCAGTGCTAGAATCGGATACGAGCAGTACTTC. It specifies CSARIGYEQYF.

This rearrangement joins TRBV7-3 to TRBJ2-3, with D perhaps TRBD2 (5 bases). The CDR3 runs 14 residues. The V end was cut by 8 bases, the J end by 2 bases, with 14 bases between. Germline V gene sequence: CDR1 SGHTA, CDR2 FQGTGA. The CDR3 here is CASGSGLATDTQYF. The CDR3 nucleotides are TGTGCCAGCGGGTCGGGGTTGGCCACAGATACGCAGTATTTT.

This chain links TRBV7-9 with TRBJ2-7; perhaps D is TRBD1 or TRBD2 (5 bases each). The CDR3 length is 12 residues. Per the germline V gene, CDR1 is SEHNR and CDR2 is FQNEAQ (reference sequence). The germline V and J ends were trimmed by 6 bases and 6 bases, with 12 bases remaining between them. The CDR3 loop reads CASSRDQSEQYF. The CDR3 DNA reads as TGTGCCAGCAGTCGGGACCAAAGCGAGCAGTACTTC. The full variable domain, completed using reference TRBV7-9 and TRBJ2-7, is DTGVSQNPRHKITKRGQNVTFRCDPISEHNRLYWYRQTLGQGPEFLTYFQNEAQLEKSRLLSDRFSAERPKGSFSTLEIQRTEQGDSAMYLCASSRDQSEQYFGPGTRLTVT.

V and J are TRBV4-2 and TRBJ1-1, with D possibly TRBD1 on 6 matching bases. The germline V gene encodes CDR1 LGHNA and CDR2 YNFKEQ. V was cut by 4 bases and J by 3 bases, with 15 bases left in between. The CDR3 length is 15 residues. This CDR3 is CASSLQTGTDTEAFF. CDR3 nucleotides: TGTGCCAGCAGCCTCCAGACAGGCACGGACACTGAAGCTTTCTTT.

The chain has TRBV6-6 and TRBJ2-7, with D perhaps matching TRBD2 (6 bases). The CDR3 totals 12 residues. Trimming shortened V by 8 bases and J by 1 base, and 9 bases separated the two germline ends. Germline-derived CDR1 and CDR2 are MNHNY and SVGAGI (reference sequence). The CDR3 sequence is CASGRGSYEQYF. CDR3 nucleotides: TGTGCCAGCGGGCGGGGATCCTACGAGCAGTACTTC.